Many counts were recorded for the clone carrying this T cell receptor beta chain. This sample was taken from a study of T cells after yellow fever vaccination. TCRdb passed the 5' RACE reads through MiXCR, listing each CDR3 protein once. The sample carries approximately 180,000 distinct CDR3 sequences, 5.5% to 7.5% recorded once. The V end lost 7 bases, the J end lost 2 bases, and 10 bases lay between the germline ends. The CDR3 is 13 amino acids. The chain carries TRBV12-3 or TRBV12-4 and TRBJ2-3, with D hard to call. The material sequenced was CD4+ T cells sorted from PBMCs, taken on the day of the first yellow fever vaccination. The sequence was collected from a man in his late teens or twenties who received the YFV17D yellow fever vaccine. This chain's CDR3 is CASTGGITDTQYF. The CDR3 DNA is TGTGCCAGCACCGGTGGGATCACAGATACGCAGTATTTT.